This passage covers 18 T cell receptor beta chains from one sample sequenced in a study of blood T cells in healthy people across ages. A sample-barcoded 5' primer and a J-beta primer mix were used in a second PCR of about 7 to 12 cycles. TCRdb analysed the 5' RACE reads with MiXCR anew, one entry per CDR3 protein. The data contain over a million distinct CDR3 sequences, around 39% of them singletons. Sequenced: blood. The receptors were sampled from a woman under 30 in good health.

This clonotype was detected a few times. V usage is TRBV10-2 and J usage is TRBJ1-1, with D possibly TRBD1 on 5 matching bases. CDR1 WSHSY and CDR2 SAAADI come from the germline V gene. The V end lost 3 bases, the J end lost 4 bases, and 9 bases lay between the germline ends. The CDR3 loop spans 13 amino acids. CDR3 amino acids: CASSDREGTEAFF. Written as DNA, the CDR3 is TGCGCCAGCAGTGACAGGGAGGGCACTGAAGCTTTCTTT.

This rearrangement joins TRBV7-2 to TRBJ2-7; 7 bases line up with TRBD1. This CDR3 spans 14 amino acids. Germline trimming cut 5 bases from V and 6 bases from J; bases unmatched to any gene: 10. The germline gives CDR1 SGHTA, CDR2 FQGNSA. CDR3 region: CASSPGQSGLEQYF. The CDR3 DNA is TGTGCCAGCAGCCCGGGACAGTCGGGGCTCGAGCAGTACTTC.

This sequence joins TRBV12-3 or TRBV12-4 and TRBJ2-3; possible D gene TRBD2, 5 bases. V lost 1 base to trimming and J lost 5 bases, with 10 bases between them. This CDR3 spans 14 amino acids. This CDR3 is CASSLVGARDTQYF. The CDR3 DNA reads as TGTGCCAGCAGTTTAGTGGGAGCGAGAGATACGCAGTATTTT.

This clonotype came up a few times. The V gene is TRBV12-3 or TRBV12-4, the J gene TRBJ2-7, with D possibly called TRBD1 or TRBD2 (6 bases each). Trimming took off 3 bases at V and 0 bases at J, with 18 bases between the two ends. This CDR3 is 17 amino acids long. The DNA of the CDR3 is TGTGCCAGCAGTTTCGACCTCCTATCGGGGGCCTCCTACGAGCAGTACTTC. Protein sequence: CASSFDLLSGASYEQYF.

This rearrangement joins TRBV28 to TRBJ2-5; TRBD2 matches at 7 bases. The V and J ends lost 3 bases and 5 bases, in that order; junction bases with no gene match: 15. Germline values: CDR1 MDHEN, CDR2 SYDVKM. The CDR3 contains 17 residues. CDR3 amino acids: CASSFPRSRWEGETQYF. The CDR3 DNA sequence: TGTGCCAGCAGTTTCCCCCGTTCAAGGTGGGAGGGGGAGACCCAGTACTTC. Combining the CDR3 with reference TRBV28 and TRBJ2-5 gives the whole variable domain DVKVTQSSRYLVKRTGEKVFLECVQDMDHENMFWYRQDPGLGLRLIYFSYDVKMKEKGDIPEGYSVSREKKERFSLILESASTNQTSMYLCASSFPRSRWEGETQYFGPGTRLLVL.

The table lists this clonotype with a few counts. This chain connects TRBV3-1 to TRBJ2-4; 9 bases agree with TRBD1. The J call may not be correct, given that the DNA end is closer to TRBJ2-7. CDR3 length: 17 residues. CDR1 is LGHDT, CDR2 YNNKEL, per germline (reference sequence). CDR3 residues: CASSQRNRDRVVREQYF. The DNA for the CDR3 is TGTGCCAGCAGCCAACGAAACCGGGACAGGGTAGTTCGCGAGCAGTACTTC.

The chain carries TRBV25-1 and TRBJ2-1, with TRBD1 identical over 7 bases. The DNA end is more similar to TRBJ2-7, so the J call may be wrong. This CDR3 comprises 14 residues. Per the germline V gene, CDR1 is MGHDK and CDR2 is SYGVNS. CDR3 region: CASSRTGSYNEQYF. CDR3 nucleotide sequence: TGTGCCAGCAGTAGGACAGGATCCTACAATGAGCAGTACTTC.

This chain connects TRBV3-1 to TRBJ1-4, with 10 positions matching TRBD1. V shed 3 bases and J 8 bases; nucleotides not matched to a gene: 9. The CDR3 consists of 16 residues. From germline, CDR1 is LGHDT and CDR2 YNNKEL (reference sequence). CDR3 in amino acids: CASSQEGQGVFEKLFF. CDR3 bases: TGTGCCAGCAGCCAGGAAGGACAGGGGGTTTTCGAAAAACTGTTTTTT.

CDR3 in DNA: TGCGCCAGCAGCCGCCGGACAGGAGTAAATGAAAAACTGTTTTTT. Translating gives CASSRRTGVNEKLFF. The rearrangement links TRBV4-1 to TRBJ1-4, with 7 bases that match TRBD1. Germline CDR1 and CDR2: MGHRA and YSYEKL. The length of the CDR3 is 15 residues. J was trimmed by 5 bases and V by 4 bases; bases with no gene match: 7.

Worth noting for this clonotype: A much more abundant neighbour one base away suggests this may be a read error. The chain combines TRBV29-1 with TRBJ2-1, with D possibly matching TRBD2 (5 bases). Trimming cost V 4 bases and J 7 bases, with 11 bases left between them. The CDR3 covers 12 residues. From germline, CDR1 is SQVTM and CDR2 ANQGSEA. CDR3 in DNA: TGCAGCGTTGGAAAGGGAGAGAATGAGCAGTTCTTC. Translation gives CSVGKGENEQFF.

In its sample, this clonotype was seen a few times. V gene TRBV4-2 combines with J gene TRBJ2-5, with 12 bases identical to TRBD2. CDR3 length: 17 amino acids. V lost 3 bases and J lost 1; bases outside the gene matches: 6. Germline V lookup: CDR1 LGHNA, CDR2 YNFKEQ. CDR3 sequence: CASSHLLAGGPQETQYF. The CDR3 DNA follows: TGTGCCAGCAGCCACCTACTAGCGGGGGGTCCCCAAGAGACCCAGTACTTC.

CDR3 nucleotide sequence: TGTGCCAGCAGCTGGGGTCCAACCTCTGGAAACACCATATATTTT. Its translation is CASSWGPTSGNTIYF. This chain joins TRBV5-5 and TRBJ1-3; D remains ambiguous. CDR3 length equals 15 residues. The ends were cut back, 3 bases at V and 0 bases at J, with 10 bases in the middle. Looked up from germline, CDR1 is SGHKS and CDR2 is YYEKEE (reference sequence).

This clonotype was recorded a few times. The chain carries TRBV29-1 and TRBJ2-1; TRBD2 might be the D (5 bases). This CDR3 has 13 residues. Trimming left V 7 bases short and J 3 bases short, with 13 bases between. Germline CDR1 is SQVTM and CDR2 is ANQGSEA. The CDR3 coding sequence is TGCAGCGCTTCGGGAAGCGGCTACAATGAGCAGTTCTTC. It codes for CSASGSGYNEQFF.

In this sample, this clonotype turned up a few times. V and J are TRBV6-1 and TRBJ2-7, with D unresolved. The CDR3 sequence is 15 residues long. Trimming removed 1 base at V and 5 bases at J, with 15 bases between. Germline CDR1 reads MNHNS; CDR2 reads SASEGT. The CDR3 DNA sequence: TGTGCCAGCAGTGAAGTCGGCCGCCCTGGACACGAGCAGTACTTC. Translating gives CASSEVGRPGHEQYF.

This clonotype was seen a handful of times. The CDR3 loop reads CAISTTTYEQYF. DNA of the CDR3: TGTGCCATCTCCACTACAACCTACGAGCAGTACTTC. V is TRBV10-3 and J is TRBJ2-7, with D unclear. This CDR3 spans 12 amino acids. Trimming left V 8 bases short and J 2 bases short, with 10 bases between. From germline, CDR1 is ENHRY and CDR2 SYGVKD.

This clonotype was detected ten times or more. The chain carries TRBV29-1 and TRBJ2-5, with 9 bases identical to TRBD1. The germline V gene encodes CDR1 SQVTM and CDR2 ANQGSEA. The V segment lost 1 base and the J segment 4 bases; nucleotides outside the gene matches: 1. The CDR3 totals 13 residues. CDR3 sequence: CSVEGQGGETQYF. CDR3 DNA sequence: TGCAGCGTTGAAGGACAGGGGGGAGAGACCCAGTACTTC.

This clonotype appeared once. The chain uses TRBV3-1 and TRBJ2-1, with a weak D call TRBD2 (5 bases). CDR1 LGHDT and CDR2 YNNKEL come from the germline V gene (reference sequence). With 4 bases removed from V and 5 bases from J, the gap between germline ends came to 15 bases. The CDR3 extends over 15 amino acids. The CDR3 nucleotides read TGTGCCAGCAGCCTTAGCCCTAGCCCAAACAATGAGCAGTTCTTC. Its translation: CASSLSPSPNNEQFF.

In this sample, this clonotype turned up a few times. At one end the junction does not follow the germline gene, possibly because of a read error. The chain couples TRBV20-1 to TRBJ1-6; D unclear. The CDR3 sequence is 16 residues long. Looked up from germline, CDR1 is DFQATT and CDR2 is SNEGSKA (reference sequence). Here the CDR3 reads CSARDGDGLRNSPLHF. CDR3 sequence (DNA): TGCAGTGCGAGAGATGGAGACGGCCTAAGGAATTCACCCCTCCACTTT.